The clone carrying this TCR beta chain was recorded once. Next came a second PCR, run for about 7 to 12 cycles, which used a sample-barcoded 5' primer along with a J-beta primer mix. The template-switch adaptor was a 5' adaptor with 12 random nucleotides. It tagged each cDNA molecule. From the 5' RACE reads, TCRdb called clonotypes with MiXCR, one entry per CDR3 protein. Here the sample spans 600,000 to 900,000 distinct CDR3 sequences, roughly 26% being singletons. This sample is drawn from a study of blood T cells in healthy people across ages. Study-level information: About one barcoded beta molecule per two T cells came from capture by template switching.

The same sample was also studied in work on T cells of mothers and their children.

The source material was blood. The clonotype originates from a boy aged 10-17 years in good health.

DNA of the CDR3: TGCAGCGTCGAGATTCCGGGACAGGGGGCCAAAAACATTCAGTACTTC. Protein: CSVEIPGQGAKNIQYF. The chain recombines TRBV29-1 with TRBJ2-4; 10 bases line up with TRBD1. The germline CDR1 and CDR2 sequences are SQVTM and ANQGSEA. The CDR3 consists of 16 residues. The V and J ends lost 6 bases and 1 base, in that order; junction bases with no gene match: 9.